The 2 T cell receptor beta chains reported below all come from one sample, sequenced in a study of blood T cell repertoires in COVID-19. Only in-frame clones appear in the TCRdb table, and some are missing; sequencing was by immunoSEQ multiplex PCR. The sample yields 150,000 to 200,000 clones, around two thirds seen once. Sequencing was performed on peripheral blood. The receptor source for this set is an elderly woman with acute or convalescent COVID-19.

There are a few counts of this clone. The chain couples TRBV18 to TRBJ1-4, with D possibly being TRBD1 (5 bases). Per germline, CDR1 KGHSH and CDR2 LQKENI. The germline V and J ends were trimmed by 3 bases and 7 bases, with 12 bases remaining between them. This CDR3 contains 14 residues. In nucleotides, the CDR3 is TGTGCCAGCTCACCGCAAGGGGTTGTTGAAAAACTGTTTTTT. Translating gives CASSPQGVVEKLFF.

This chain joins TRBV2 and TRBJ2-1; tentative D call: TRBD2 (5 bases). Germline V gene data show CDR1 as SNHLY and CDR2 as FYNNEI. There are 12 residues in the CDR3. Trimming cost V 7 bases and J 7 bases, with 11 bases left between them. The CDR3: CASNIRGNEQFF. The CDR3 DNA follows: TGTGCCAGCAACATAAGAGGGAATGAGCAGTTCTTC.